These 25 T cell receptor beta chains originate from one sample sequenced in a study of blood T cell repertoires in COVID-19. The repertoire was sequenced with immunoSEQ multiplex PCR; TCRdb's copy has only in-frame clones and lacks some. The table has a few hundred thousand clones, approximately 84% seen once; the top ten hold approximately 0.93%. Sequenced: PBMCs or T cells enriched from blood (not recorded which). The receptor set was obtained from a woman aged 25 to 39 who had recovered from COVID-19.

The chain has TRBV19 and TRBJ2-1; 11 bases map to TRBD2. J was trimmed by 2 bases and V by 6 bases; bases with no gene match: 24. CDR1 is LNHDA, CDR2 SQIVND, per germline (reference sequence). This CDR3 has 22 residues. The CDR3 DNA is TGTGCCAGTAGCACAGGACTAGCGGGCCCCCTATTTTCCCTTAGAACCTACAATGAGCAGTTCTTC. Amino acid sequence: CASSTGLAGPLFSLRTYNEQFF.

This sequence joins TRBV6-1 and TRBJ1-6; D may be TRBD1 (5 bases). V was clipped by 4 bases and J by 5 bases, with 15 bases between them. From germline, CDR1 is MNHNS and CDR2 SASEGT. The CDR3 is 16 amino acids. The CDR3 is CASSALTRGDNSPLHF. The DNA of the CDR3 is TGTGCCAGCAGTGCGCTGACACGGGGGGATAATTCACCCCTCCACTTT.

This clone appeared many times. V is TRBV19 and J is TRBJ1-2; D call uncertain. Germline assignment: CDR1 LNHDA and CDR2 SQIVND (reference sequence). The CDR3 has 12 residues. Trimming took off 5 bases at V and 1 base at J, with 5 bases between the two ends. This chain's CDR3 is CASSFSNYGYTF. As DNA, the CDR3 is TGTGCCAGTAGTTTTAGTAACTATGGCTACACCTTC.

The CDR3 DNA follows: TGCGCCAGCAGTGGCTCAATGGCAGGTATGCCTGAAGCTTTCTTT. It yields the protein CASSGSMAGMPEAFF. J is TRBJ1-1 and V is TRBV10-2; no clear D gene. V lost 4 bases, J lost 6 bases, and 18 bases lay in between. Germline V gene data show CDR1 as WSHSY and CDR2 as SAAADI. The CDR3 is made up of 15 amino acids.

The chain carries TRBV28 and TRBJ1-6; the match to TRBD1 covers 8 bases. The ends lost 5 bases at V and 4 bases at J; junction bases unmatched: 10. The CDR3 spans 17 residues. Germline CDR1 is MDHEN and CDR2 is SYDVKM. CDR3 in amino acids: CASSPRGQALYNSPLHF. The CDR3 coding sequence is TGTGCCAGCAGTCCGAGGGGACAGGCCCTTTATAATTCACCCCTCCACTTT. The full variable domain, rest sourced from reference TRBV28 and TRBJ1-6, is DVKVTQSSRYLVKRTGEKVFLECVQDMDHENMFWYRQDPGLGLRLIYFSYDVKMKEKGDIPEGYSVSREKKERFSLILESASTNQTSMYLCASSPRGQALYNSPLHFGNGTRLTVT.

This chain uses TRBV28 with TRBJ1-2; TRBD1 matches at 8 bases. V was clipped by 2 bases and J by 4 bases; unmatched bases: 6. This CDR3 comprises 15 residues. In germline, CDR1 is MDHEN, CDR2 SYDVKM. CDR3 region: CASSLIRGRVYGYTF. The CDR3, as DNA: TGTGCCAGCAGTTTAATCAGGGGGCGCGTCTATGGCTACACCTTC.

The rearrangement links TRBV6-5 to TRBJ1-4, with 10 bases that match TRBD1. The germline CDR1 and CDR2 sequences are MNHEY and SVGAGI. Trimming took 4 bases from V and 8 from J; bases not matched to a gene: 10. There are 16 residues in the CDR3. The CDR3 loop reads CASSWSRDRGGEKLFF. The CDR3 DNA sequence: TGTGCCAGCAGTTGGTCCCGGGACAGGGGCGGGGAAAAACTGTTTTTT.

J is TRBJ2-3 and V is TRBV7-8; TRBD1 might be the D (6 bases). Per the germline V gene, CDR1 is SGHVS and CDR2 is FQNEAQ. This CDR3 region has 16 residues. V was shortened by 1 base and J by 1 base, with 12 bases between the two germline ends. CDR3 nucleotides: TGTGCCAGCAGCTTAGGGGGCAGGGGAGGCACAGATACGCAGTATTTT. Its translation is CASSLGGRGGTDTQYF.

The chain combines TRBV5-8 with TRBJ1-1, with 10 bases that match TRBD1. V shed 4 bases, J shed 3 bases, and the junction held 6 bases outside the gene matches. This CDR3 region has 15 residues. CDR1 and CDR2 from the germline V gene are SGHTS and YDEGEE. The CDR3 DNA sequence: TGTGCCAGCAGCCCGGGGACAGGGGCTGACACTGAAGCTTTCTTT. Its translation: CASSPGTGADTEAFF.

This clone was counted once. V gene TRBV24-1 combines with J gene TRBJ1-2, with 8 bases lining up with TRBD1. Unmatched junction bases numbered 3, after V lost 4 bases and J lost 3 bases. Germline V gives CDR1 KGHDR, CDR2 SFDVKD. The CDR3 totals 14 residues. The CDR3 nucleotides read TGTGCCACCAGTGACCGGGACAGGTACTATGGCTACACCTTC. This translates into CATSDRDRYYGYTF.

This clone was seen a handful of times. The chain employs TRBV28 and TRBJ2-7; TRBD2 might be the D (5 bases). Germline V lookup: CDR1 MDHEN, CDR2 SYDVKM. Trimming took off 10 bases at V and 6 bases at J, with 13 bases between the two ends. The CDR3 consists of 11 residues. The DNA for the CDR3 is TGTGCCACCCGGGGAGCCCCCGAGCAGTACTTC. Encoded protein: CATRGAPEQYF.

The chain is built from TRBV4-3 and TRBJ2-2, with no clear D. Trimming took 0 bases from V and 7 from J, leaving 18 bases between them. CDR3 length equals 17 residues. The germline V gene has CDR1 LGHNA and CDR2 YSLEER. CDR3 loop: CASSQDGGTQWSGELFF. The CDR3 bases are TGCGCCAGCAGCCAAGATGGTGGCACCCAATGGAGCGGGGAGCTGTTTTTT.

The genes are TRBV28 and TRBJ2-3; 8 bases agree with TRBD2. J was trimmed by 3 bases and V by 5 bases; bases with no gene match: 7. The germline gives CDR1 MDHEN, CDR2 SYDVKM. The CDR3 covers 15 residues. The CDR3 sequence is CASSPRRGATDTQYF. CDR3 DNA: TGTGCCAGCAGTCCACGGCGGGGGGCGACAGATACGCAGTATTTT.

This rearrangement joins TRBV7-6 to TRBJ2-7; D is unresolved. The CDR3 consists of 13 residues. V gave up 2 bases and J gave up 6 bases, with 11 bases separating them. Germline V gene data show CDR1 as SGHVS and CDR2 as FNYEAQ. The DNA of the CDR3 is TGTGCCAGCAGCTTACGGCTGGCGGTCGAGCAGTACTTC. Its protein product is CASSLRLAVEQYF. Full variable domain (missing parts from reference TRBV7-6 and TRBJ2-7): GAGVSQSPRYKVTKRGQDVALRCDPISGHVSLYWYRQALGQGPEFLTYFNYEAQQDKSGLPNDRFSAERPEGSISTLTIQRTEQRDSAMYRCASSLRLAVEQYFGPGTRLTVT.

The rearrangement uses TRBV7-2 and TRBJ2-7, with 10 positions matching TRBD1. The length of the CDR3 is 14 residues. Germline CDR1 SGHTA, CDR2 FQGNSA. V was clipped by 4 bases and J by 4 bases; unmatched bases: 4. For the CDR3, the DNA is TGTGCCAGCAGCTCCGGACAGGGGGATTACGAGCAGTACTTC. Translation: CASSSGQGDYEQYF.

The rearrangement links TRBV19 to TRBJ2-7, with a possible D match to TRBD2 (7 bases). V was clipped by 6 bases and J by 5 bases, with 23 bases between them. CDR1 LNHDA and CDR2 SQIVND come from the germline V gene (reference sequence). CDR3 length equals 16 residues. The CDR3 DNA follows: TGTGCCAGTAGCCTGCTCGGGGCGGGGGCTTACAACGAGCAGTACTTC. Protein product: CASSLLGAGAYNEQYF. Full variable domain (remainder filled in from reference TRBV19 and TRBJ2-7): DGGITQSPKYLFRKEGQNVTLSCEQNLNHDAMYWYRQDPGQGLRLIYYSQIVNDFQKGDIAEGYSVSREKKESFPLTVTSAQKNPTAFYLCASSLLGAGAYNEQYFGPGTRLTVT.

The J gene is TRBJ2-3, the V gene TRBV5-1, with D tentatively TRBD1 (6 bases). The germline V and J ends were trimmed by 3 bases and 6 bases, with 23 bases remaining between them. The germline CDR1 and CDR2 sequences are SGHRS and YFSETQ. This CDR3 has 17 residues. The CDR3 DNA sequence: TGCGCCAGCAGCTGGATCGGGACACCAGAAACGGGGGATACGCAGTATTTT. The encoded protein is CASSWIGTPETGDTQYF.

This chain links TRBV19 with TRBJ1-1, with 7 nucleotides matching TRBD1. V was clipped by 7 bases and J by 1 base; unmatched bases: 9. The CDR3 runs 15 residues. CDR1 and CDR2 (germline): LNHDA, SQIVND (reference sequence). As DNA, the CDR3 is TGTGCCAGTAAGCCAGGGGGTGCGCGGAACACTGAAGCTTTCTTT. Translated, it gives CASKPGGARNTEAFF.

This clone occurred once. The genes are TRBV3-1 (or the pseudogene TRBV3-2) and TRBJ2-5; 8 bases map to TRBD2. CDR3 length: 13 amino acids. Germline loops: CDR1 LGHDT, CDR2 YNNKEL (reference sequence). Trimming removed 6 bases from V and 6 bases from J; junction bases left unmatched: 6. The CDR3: CASRVGGAQTQYF. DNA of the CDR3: TGTGCCAGCAGGGTCGGGGGGGCACAGACCCAGTACTTC.

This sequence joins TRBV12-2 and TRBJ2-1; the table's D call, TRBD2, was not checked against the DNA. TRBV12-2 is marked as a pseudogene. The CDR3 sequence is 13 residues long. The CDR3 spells CLNSGGPNNEQFF. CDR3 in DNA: TGCTTAAATAGCGGGGGGCCGAACAATGAGCAGTTCTTC.

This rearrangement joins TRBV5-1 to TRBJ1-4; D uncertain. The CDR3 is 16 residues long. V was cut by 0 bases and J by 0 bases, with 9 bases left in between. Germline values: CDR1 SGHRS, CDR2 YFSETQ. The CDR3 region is CASSLDGIATNEKLFF. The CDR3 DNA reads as TGCGCCAGCAGCTTGGACGGGATTGCAACTAATGAAAAACTGTTTTTT.

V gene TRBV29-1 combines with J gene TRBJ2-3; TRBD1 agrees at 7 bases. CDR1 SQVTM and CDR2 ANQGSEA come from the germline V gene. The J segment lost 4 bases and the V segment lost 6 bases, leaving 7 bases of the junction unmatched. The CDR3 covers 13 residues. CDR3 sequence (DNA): TGCAGCGTACCGGGACAGCCGGCAGATACGCAGTATTTT. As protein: CSVPGQPADTQYF.

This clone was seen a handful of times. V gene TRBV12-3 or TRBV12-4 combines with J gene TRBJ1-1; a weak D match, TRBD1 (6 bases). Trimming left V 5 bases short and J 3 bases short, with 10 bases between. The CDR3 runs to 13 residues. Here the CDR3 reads CASSRTEDTEAFF. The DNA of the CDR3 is TGTGCCAGCAGTAGGACAGAAGACACTGAAGCTTTCTTT.

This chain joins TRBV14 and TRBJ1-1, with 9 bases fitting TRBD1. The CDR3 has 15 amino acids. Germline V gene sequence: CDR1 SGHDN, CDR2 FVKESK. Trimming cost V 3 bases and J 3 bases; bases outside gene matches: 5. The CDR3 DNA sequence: TGTGCCAGCAGCCACTCGGGACAGGGCCACACTGAAGCTTTCTTT. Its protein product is CASSHSGQGHTEAFF.

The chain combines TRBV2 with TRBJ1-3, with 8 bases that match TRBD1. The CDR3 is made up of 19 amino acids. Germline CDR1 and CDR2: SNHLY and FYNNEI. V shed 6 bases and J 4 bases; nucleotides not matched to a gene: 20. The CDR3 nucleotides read TGTGCCAGCAGCCCTCTCTTACTCTTAACAGGGGGACGGGGAAACACCATATATTTT. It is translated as CASSPLLLLTGGRGNTIYF.